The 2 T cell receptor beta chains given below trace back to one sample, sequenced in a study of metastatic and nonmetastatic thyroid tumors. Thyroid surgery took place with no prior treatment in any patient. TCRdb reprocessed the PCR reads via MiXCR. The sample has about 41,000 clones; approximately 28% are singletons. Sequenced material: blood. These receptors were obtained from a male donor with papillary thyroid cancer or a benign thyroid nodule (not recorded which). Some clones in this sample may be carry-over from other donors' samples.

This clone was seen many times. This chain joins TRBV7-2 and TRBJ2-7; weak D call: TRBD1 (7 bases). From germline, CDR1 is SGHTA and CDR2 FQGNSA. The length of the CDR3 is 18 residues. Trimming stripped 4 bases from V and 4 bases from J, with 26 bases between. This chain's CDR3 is CASSSQEAEAGQLYEQYF. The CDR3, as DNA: TGTGCCAGCAGCTCCCAGGAGGCTGAGGCGGGACAGCTTTACGAGCAGTACTTC.

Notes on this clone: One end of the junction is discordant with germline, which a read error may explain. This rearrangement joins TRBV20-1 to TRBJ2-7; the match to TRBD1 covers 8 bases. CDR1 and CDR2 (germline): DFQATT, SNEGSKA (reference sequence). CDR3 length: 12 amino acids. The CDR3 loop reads CSARTGGREQNF. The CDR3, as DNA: TGCAGTGCTAGAACAGGGGGACGGGAGCAGAACTTC.